This T cell receptor (beta chain) was retrieved from a study of cytomegalovirus exposure and HLA in healthy donors. V lost 3 bases to trimming and J lost 7 bases, with 13 bases between them. This CDR3 comprises 13 residues. CDR1 MDHEN and CDR2 SYDVKM come from the germline V gene. The PCR had 60 Vbeta and 13 Jbeta primers. The protocol was immunoSEQ multiplex PCR, while the TCRdb copy is restricted to in-frame clones and leaves out a portion. This sample yields under 200,000 clones, of which 82% are seen a single time; over 0.85% belongs to the top ten. This receptor was obtained from a girl aged 2 to 9 in good health and CMV-seropositive. The chain combines TRBV28 with TRBJ2-7; tentatively, D is TRBD1 (7 bases). The specimen was PBMCs. Written as DNA, the CDR3 is TGTGCCAGCAGTTTCCAGGGGGGATGGGAGCAGTACTTC. It specifies CASSFQGGWEQYF.